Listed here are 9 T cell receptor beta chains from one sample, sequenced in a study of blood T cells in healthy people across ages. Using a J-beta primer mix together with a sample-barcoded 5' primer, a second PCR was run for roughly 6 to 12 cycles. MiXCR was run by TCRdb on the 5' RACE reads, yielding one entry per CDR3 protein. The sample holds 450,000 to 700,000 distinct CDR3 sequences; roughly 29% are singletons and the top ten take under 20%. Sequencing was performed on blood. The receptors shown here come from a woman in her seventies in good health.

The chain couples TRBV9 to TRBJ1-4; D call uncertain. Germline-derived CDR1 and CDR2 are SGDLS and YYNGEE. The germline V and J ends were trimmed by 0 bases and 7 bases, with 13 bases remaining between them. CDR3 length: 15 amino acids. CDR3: CASSVGYGFSEKLFF. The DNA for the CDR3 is TGTGCCAGCAGCGTAGGATACGGCTTTAGTGAAAAACTGTTTTTT.

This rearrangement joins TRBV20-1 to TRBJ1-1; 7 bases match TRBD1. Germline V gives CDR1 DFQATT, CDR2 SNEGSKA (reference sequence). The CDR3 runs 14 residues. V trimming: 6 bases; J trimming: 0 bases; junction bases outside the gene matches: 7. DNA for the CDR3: TGCAGTGCAAATTCAGGGGGTTTGAACACTGAAGCTTTCTTT. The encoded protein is CSANSGGLNTEAFF.

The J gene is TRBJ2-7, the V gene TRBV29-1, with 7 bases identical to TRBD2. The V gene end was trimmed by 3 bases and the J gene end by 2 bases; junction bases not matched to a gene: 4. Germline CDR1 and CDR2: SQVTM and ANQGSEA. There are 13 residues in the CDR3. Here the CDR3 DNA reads TGCAGCGTTGAGGCTAGCGGAACCTACGAGCAGTACTTC. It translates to CSVEASGTYEQYF.

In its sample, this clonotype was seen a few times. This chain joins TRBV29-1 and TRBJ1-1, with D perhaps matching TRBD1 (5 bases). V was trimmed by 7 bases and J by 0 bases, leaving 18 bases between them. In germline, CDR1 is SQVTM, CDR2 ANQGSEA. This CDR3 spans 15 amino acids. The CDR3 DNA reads TGCAGCGCCTACCGATGGGGCGGATTGAACACTGAAGCTTTCTTT. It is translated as CSAYRWGGLNTEAFF.

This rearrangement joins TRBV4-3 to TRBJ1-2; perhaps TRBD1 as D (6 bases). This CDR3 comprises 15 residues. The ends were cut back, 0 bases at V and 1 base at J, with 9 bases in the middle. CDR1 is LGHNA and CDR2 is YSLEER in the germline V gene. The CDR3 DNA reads TGCGCCAGCAGCCAAGACTTACAGGGTAACTATGGCTACACCTTC. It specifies CASSQDLQGNYGYTF.

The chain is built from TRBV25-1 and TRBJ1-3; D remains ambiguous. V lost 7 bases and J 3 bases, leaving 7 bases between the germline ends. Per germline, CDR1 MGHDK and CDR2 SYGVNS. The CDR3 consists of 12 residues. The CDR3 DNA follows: TGTGCCAGCACCTCCTTTGGAAACACCATATATTTT. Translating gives CASTSFGNTIYF.

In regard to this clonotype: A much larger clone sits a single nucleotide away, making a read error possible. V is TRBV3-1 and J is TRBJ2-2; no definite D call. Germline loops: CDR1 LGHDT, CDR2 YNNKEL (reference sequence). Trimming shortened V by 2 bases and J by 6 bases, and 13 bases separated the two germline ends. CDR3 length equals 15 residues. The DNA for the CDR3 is TGTGCCAGCAGCCAAAACTGGCCTAGGGCCGGGGAGCTGTTTTTT. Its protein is CASSQNWPRAGELFF. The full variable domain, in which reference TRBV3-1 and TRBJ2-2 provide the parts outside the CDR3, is DTAVSQTPKYLVTQMGNDKSIKCEQNLGHDTMYWYKQDSKKFLKIMFSYNNKELIINETVPNRFSPKSPDKAHLNLHINSLELGDSAVYFCASSQNWPRAGELFFGEGSRLTVL.

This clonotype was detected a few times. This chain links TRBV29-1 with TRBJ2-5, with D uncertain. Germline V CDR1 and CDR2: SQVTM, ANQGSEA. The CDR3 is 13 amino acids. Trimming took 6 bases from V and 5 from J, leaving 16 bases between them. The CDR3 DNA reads TGCAGCGTCGAAAGAAACCTCCGGGAGACCCAGTACTTC. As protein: CSVERNLRETQYF.

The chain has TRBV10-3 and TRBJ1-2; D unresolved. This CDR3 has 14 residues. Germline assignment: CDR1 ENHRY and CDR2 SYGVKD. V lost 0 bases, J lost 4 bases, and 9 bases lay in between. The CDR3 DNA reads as TGTGCCATCAGTGAGTCGAGGCAGAGCTATGGCTACACCTTC. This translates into CAISESRQSYGYTF.